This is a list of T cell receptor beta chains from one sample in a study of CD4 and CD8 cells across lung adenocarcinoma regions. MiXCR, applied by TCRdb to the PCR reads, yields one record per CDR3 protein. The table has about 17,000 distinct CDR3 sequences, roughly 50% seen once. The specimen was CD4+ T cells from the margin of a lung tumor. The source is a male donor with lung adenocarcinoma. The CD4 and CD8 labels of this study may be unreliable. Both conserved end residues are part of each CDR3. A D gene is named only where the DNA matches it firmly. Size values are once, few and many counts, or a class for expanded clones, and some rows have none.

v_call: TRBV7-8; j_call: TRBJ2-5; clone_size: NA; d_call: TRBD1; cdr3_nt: TGTGCCAGCAGCCCAAAGACTGGGACAGGGGGGGAGACCCAGTACTTC; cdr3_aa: CASSPKTGTGGETQYF
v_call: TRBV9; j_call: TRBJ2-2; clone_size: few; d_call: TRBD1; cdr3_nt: TGTGCCAGCAGCGTGACAGGGGACACCGGGGAGCTGTTTTTT; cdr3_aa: CASSVTGDTGELFF
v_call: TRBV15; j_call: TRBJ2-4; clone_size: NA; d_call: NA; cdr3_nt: TGTGCCACGAGCATCGGGGCTGTGAGCCTTAATATTCAGTACTTC; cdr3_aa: CATSIGAVSLNIQYF
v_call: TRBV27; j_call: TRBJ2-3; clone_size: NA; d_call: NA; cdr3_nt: TGTGCCAGCAGTTTACTCAGGGATGATACGCAGTATTTT; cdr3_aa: CASSLLRDDTQYF
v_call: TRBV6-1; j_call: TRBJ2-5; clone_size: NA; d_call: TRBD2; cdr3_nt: TGTGCCAGCAGTGAAAGGGCTAGCGGGCAAGAGATTCAGTACTTC; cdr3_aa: CASSERASGQEIQYF
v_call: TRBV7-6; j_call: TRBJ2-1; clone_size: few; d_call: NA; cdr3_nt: TGTGCCAGCAGCTTAGAAGGGACTCGCCCCACAAGTGAGCAGTTCTTC; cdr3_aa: CASSLEGTRPTSEQFF
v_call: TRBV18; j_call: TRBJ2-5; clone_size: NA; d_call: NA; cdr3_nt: TGTGCCGGGTCCGGGGGCTGTGACCCAAAGACCCAGTACTTC; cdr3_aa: CAGSGGCDPKTQYF
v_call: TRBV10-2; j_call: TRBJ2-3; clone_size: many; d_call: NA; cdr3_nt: TGCGCCAGCAGTGATAGACTAGCAGATACGCAGTATTTT; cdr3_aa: CASSDRLADTQYF
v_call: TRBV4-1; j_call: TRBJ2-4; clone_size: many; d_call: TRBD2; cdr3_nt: TGCGCCAGCAGCCAACGTCACGCGGGAGGGGGGGGGGGGGCCAAAAACATTCAGTACTTC; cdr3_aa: CASSQRHAGGGGGAKNIQYF
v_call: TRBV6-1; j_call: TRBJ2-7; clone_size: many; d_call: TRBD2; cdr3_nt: TGTGCCAGCAACGGACTAGCGGGATATTACGAGCAGTACTTC; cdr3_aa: CASNGLAGYYEQYF
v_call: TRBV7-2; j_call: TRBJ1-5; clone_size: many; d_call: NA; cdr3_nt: TGTGCCAGCAGCCCCGGATGGTATCAGCCCCAGCATTTT; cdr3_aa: CASSPGWYQPQHF
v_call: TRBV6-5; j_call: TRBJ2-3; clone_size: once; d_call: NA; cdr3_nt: TGTGCCAGCAGTTATGTTGCGGGACGGGCAGATACGCAGTATTTT; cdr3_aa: CASSYVAGRADTQYF
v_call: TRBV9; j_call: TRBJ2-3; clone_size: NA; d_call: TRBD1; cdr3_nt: TGTGCCAGCAGCGTAGGTGAGGCAGGGGGAGATACGCAGTATTTT; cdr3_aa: CASSVGEAGGDTQYF
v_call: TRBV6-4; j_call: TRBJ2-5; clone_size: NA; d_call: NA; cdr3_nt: TGTGGCGGGGGTCTCGGGGGCCGGGACCAAGATACCCAGTACTTC; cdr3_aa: CGGGLGGRDQDTQYF
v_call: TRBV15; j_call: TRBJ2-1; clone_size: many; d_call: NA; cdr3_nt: TGTGCCACCAGGGCCGGGACTGCCCAGGGCAATGAGCAGTTCTTC; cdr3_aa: CATRAGTAQGNEQFF
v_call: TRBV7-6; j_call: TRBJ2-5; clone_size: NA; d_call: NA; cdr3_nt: TGTGCCAGCAACTCACCCCCCTCTTCGAGTAAGCAGTACTTC; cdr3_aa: CASNSPPSSSKQYF
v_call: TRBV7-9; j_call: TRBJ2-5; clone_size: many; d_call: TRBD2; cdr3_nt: TGTGCCAGCAGCGAGGGACTAGCGCTACAAGAGACCCAGTACTTC; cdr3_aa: CASSEGLALQETQYF
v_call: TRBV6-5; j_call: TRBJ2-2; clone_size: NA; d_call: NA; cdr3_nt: TGTGCCAGCAGACTCCAGTCCGGAAGCACCGGGGAGCTGTTTTTT; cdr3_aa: CASRLQSGSTGELFF
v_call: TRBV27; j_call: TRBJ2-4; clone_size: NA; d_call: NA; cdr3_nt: TGTGCCAGCAGTCCTGGCCCGGTGGCTTGTGCCACAAATACGCAGTACTTC; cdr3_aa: CASSPGPVACATNTQYF
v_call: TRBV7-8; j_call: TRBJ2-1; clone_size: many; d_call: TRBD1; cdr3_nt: TGTGCCAGCAGCTCACCGGGACAGTACTACAATGAGCAGTTCTTC; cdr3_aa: CASSSPGQYYNEQFF
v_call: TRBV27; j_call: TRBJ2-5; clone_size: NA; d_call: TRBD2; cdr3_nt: TGTGCCGGCAGCGGGGCCCGTGAGCATAAGACCCAGTACTTC; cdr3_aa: CAGSGAREHKTQYF
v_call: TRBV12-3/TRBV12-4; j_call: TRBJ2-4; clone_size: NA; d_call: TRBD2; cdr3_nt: TGTGCCAGCAGGCCGGGAGGGCTCACAAATACGCAGTATTTC; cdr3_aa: CASRPGGLTNTQYF
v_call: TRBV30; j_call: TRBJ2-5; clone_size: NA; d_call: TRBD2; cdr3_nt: TGTGCCTCGAGGGTCGCGGGGGGAGACCAAGATACCCAGTACTTC; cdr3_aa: CASRVAGGDQDTQYF
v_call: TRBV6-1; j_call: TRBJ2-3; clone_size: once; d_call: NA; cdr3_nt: TGTGCCAGCAGTGGCCGGGACCGGGGGCCGTTAGAGGAGAATACTCAGTATTTT; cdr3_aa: CASSGRDRGPLEENTQYF
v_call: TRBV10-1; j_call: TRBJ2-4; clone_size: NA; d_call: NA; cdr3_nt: TGCGCCGCCTCGGGGCTGGGGGCGGTAGACACGCAGTACTTC; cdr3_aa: CAASGLGAVDTQYF
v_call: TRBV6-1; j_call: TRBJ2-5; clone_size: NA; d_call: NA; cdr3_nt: TGTGCCAGGAGTATTGAGGGCCGGGGCGCAGAGACGCAGTACTTC; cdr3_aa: CARSIEGRGAETQYF
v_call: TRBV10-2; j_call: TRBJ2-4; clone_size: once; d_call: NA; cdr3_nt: TGCGCCAGCAGGCGGCTGTCAGCCGAAAATACGCAGTACTTT; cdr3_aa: CASRRLSAENTQYF
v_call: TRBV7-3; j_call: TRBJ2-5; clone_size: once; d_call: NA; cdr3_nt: TGTGCCAGCAGCTTATTAGGTGTCGAGAAGACCCAGTACTTC; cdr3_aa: CASSLLGVEKTQYF
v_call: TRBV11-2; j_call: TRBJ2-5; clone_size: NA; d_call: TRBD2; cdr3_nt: TGTGCCAGCAGCTTAGCTAGCGGCCCCCCGCAGGAGACCCAGTACTTC; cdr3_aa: CASSLASGPPQETQYF
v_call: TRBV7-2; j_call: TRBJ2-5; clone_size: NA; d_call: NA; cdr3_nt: TGTGCCAGCAGCTTAGTAGGCCCGGAGACCCAGTACTTC; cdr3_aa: CASSLVGPETQYF
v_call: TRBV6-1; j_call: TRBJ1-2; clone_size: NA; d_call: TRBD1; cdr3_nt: TGTGCCAGCAGCGAACAGGGGGCGGGGGGCTACACCTTC; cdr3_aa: CASSEQGAGGYTF
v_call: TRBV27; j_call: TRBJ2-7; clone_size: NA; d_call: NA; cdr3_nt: TGTGCCAGCAGTGCGGGCCGCGGGGCCCGTGGCAAAGATACGCAGTACTTC; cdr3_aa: CASSAGRGARGKDTQYF
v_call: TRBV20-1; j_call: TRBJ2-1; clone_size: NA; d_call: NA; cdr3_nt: TGCAGTGCGCTTAGCGGTCCCGCGGGAAATGAGCAGTTCTTC; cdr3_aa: CSALSGPAGNEQFF
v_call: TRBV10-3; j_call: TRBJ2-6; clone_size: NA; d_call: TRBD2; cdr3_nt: TGTGCCATTGCCCCGGGCGTGGGGGGGTCTGGGGCCAACGTCCTGACTTTC; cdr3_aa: CAIAPGVGGSGANVLTF
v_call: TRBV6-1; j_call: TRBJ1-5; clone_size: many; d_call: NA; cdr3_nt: TGTGCCAGCAGTGAGGTCGGAGGCAATCAGCCCCAGCATTTT; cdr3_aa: CASSEVGGNQPQHF
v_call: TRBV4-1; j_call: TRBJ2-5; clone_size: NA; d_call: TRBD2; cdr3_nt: TGCGCCAGCAGCCAAGCGGGACTAGCGCAAGAGACCCAGTACTTC; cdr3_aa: CASSQAGLAQETQYF
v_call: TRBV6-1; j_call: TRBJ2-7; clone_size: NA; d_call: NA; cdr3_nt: TGTGCCAGCACCCCCACTAGCCGGAGCTCCTACGAGCAGTACTTC; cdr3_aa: CASTPTSRSSYEQYF
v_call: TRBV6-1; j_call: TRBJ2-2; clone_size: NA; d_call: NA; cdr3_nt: TGTGCCAGCAGTAAAGGGGAAGCCGGGGAGCTGTTTTTT; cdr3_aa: CASSKGEAGELFF
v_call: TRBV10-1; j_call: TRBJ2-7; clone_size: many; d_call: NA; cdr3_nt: TGCGCCAGCAGTGAGGGGGGGGAAGGGGGCGAGCAGTACTTC; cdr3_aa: CASSEGGEGGEQYF
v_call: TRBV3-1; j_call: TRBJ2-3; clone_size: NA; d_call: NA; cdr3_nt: TGTGCCAGCAGCCGCGTGATGGATACGCAGTATTTT; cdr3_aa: CASSRVMDTQYF